The 24 T cell receptor beta chains listed next were all sequenced from one sample in a study of blood T cell repertoires in COVID-19. Sequencing used immunoSEQ multiplex PCR; TCRdb keeps in-frame clones, though not all of them. The table records about 87,000 clones, approximately 80% of them present only once. Sequenced input: peripheral blood. All receptors derive from a woman in her sixties or seventies with acute or convalescent COVID-19.

The chain employs TRBV11-2 and TRBJ2-5, with D unresolved. From germline, CDR1 is SGHAT and CDR2 FQNNGV. V lost 0 bases to trimming and J lost 6 bases, with 8 bases between them. The CDR3 spans 13 residues. The CDR3: CASSLDLGQTQYF. In DNA, the CDR3 is TGTGCCAGCAGCTTAGATCTCGGTCAGACCCAGTACTTC.

This clone was seen only a few times. The genes are TRBV7-6 and TRBJ2-7, with 9 positions matching TRBD2. The CDR3 has 15 residues. Trimming took 5 bases from V and 6 from J; bases not matched to a gene: 11. The germline CDR1 and CDR2 sequences are SGHVS and FNYEAQ. CDR3 nucleotides: TGTGCCAGCAGCCCCGCTAGCGGGGCCTCCATCGAGCAGTACTTC. Translated, it gives CASSPASGASIEQYF.

V gene TRBV5-1 combines with J gene TRBJ1-1, with a weak D call TRBD1 (6 bases). Trimming left V 7 bases short and J 1 base short, with 11 bases between. Looked up from germline, CDR1 is SGHRS and CDR2 is YFSETQ. The CDR3 covers 13 residues. The CDR3 loop reads CASASQGNTEAFF. The CDR3 nucleotides are TGCGCCAGCGCCTCACAGGGGAACACTGAAGCTTTCTTT.

This clone was seen only once. The chain has TRBV9 and TRBJ1-1; no firm D call. Germline CDR1 reads SGDLS; CDR2 reads YYNGEE. Between the trimmed V and J ends, which lost 4 bases and 5 bases, there was a span of 15 bases. The CDR3 is 14 residues long. CDR3 nucleotides: TGTGCCAGCAGCACTCAGACATCAGGAACTGAAGCTTTCTTT. This gives the protein CASSTQTSGTEAFF.

This chain links TRBV12-3 or TRBV12-4 with TRBJ2-3; D is undetermined. This CDR3 is built from 13 residues. The germline V and J ends were trimmed by 1 base and 5 bases, with 7 bases remaining between them. The CDR3 sequence: CASSLVVRDTQYF. As DNA, the CDR3 is TGTGCCAGCAGTTTAGTAGTGCGAGATACGCAGTATTTT.

The rearrangement uses TRBV7-2 and TRBJ2-5; 7 bases line up with TRBD2. This CDR3 comprises 13 residues. V shed 3 bases, J shed 2 bases, and the junction held 0 bases outside the gene matches. From germline, CDR1 is SGHTA and CDR2 FQGNSA. The CDR3 loop reads CASSFGGQETQYF. The CDR3 DNA reads as TGTGCCAGCAGCTTCGGGGGGCAAGAGACCCAGTACTTC.

The chain combines TRBV5-1 with TRBJ2-7; TRBD2 agrees at 7 bases. With 4 bases clipped from V and 0 bases from J, the junction kept 10 bases outside the gene matches. Germline CDR1 SGHRS, CDR2 YFSETQ. The CDR3 is 16 amino acids. CDR3 protein: CASSGGVGGNSYEQYF. The CDR3 bases are TGCGCCAGCAGCGGGGGGGTTGGCGGCAACTCCTACGAGCAGTACTTC. Full variable domain (rest looked up from reference TRBV5-1 and TRBJ2-7): KAGVTQTPRYLIKTRGQQVTLSCSPISGHRSVSWYQQTPGQGLQFLFEYFSETQRNKGNFPGRFSGRQFSNSRSEMNVSTLELGDSALYLCASSGGVGGNSYEQYFGPGTRLTVT.

The rearrangement uses TRBV30 and TRBJ2-6; D unclear. V was trimmed by 5 bases and J by 3 bases, leaving 14 bases between them. The CDR3 is 15 residues long. The germline CDR1 and CDR2 sequences are GTSNPN and SVGIG (reference sequence). Here the CDR3 reads CAWEKVGFGANVLTF. Here the CDR3 DNA reads TGTGCCTGGGAGAAAGTCGGGTTTGGGGCCAACGTCCTGACTTTC.

This chain connects TRBV24-1 to TRBJ1-2; 7 bases agree with TRBD1. Losses at the gene ends were 4 bases for V and 2 bases for J; bases not matched to a gene: 3. The germline gives CDR1 KGHDR, CDR2 SFDVKD. The CDR3 consists of 14 residues. CDR3: CATSDPGQNYGYTF. In DNA, the CDR3 is TGTGCCACCAGTGACCCGGGACAGAACTATGGCTACACCTTC.

The chain is built from TRBV7-8 and TRBJ1-2; D is possibly TRBD1 (6 bases). The V end lost 3 bases, the J end lost 1 base, and 9 bases lay between the germline ends. CDR1 is SGHVS and CDR2 is FQNEAQ in the germline V gene. The CDR3 is 14 residues long. Written as DNA, the CDR3 is TGTGCCAGCAGCTTGACAGGAGATAACTATGGCTACACCTTC. Translation gives CASSLTGDNYGYTF.

The table lists this clone with a count of one. The rearrangement links TRBV5-1 to TRBJ2-3; 9 nucleotides align to TRBD2. The germline V gene encodes CDR1 SGHRS and CDR2 YFSETQ. CDR3 length: 19 amino acids. V shed 0 bases and J 4 bases; nucleotides not matched to a gene: 15. The CDR3: CASSLEGLAESGFSDTQYF. The CDR3 bases are TGCGCCAGCAGCTTGGAGGGACTAGCCGAGTCAGGTTTCTCAGATACGCAGTATTTT.

The chain couples TRBV5-1 to TRBJ1-2; D uncertain. The length of the CDR3 is 12 residues. V gave up 0 bases and J gave up 7 bases, with 7 bases separating them. CDR1 and CDR2 from the germline V gene are SGHRS and YFSETQ. CDR3 DNA: TGCGCCAGCAGCTTGGACCGGGTTGGCTACACCTTC. Translated: CASSLDRVGYTF. The complete variable domain, with remaining parts taken from reference TRBV5-1 and TRBJ1-2, reads KAGVTQTPRYLIKTRGQQVTLSCSPISGHRSVSWYQQTPGQGLQFLFEYFSETQRNKGNFPGRFSGRQFSNSRSEMNVSTLELGDSALYLCASSLDRVGYTFGSGTRLTVV.

The chain uses TRBV18 and TRBJ2-5, with a weak D call TRBD2 (5 bases). V was shortened by 4 bases and J by 5 bases, with 11 bases between the two germline ends. This CDR3 comprises 13 residues. From germline, CDR1 is KGHSH and CDR2 LQKENI. The CDR3 protein is CASSLSPGETQYF. Written as DNA, the CDR3 is TGTGCCAGCTCACTGTCTCCGGGGGAGACCCAGTACTTC.

This chain connects TRBV5-1 to TRBJ2-1; weak D call: TRBD2 (6 bases). The CDR3 consists of 14 residues. V was clipped by 2 bases and J by 7 bases, with 13 bases between them. Germline V CDR1 and CDR2: SGHRS, YFSETQ. CDR3 coding DNA: TGCGCCAGCAGCTTCGGGACTCTCGAGAATGAGCAGTTCTTC. It codes for CASSFGTLENEQFF.

The J gene is TRBJ2-1, the V gene TRBV25-1; TRBD1 aligns across 8 bases. The CDR3 consists of 14 residues. Germline V CDR1 and CDR2: MGHDK, SYGVNS. V dropped 5 bases and J dropped 7; count of bases not matched to a gene: 7. The CDR3 DNA reads TGTGCCAGCAGTTCGACAGGGGCCATGAATGAGCAGTTCTTC. As protein: CASSSTGAMNEQFF.

The chain combines TRBV18 with TRBJ1-1; the D gene is possibly TRBD1 (6 bases). Germline CDR1 and CDR2: KGHSH and LQKENI. Trimming took 3 bases from V and 8 from J, leaving 13 bases between them. CDR3 size: 13 residues. This CDR3 is CASSPGQGSEAFF. DNA for the CDR3: TGTGCCAGCTCACCGGGCCAGGGGAGCGAAGCTTTCTTT.

The J gene is TRBJ1-5, the V gene TRBV6-2 or TRBV6-3; 9 nucleotides line up with TRBD1. With V trimmed by 5 bases and J by 5 bases, 7 bases remained unmatched. Germline V gene data show CDR1 as MNHEY and CDR2 as SVGEGT. The CDR3 consists of 15 residues. CDR3 loop: CASSGDREGHQPQHF. The CDR3 region has the DNA TGTGCCAGCAGTGGGGACAGGGAAGGCCATCAGCCCCAGCATTTT.

This clone was recorded once. The rearrangement uses TRBV6-2 or TRBV6-3 and TRBJ2-5, with 9 nucleotides matching TRBD2. The J segment lost 6 bases and the V segment lost 2 bases, leaving 4 bases of the junction unmatched. Germline V gives CDR1 MNHEY, CDR2 SVGEGT. This CDR3 is built from 14 residues. The CDR3 sequence is CASSYGGGAKTQYF. CDR3 sequence (DNA): TGTGCCAGCAGTTACGGCGGGGGGGCGAAGACCCAGTACTTC.

J is TRBJ1-5 and V is TRBV30, with D possibly matching TRBD1 (5 bases). V lost 0 bases and J 8 bases, leaving 11 bases between the germline ends. This CDR3 spans 13 amino acids. Germline V gene lookup returns CDR1 GTSNPN and CDR2 SVGIG (reference sequence). The CDR3 DNA reads as TGTGCCTGGAGTGTGGGGCCCGGTAAGCCCCAGCATTTT. Encoded protein: CAWSVGPGKPQHF.

The J gene is TRBJ1-3, the V gene TRBV7-6; 11 nucleotides line up with TRBD1. V lost 3 bases, J lost 3 bases, and 4 bases stayed unmatched. The CDR3 covers 16 residues. Germline-derived CDR1 and CDR2 are SGHVS and FNYEAQ. CDR3 DNA sequence: TGTGCCAGCAGCTTCGGACAGGGGGCTGGTGGAAACACCATATATTTT. It is translated as CASSFGQGAGGNTIYF. The full variable domain, in which reference TRBV7-6 and TRBJ1-3 provide the parts outside the CDR3, is GAGVSQSPRYKVTKRGQDVALRCDPISGHVSLYWYRQALGQGPEFLTYFNYEAQQDKSGLPNDRFSAERPEGSISTLTIQRTEQRDSAMYRCASSFGQGAGGNTIYFGEGSWLTVV.

The rearrangement uses TRBV7-9 and TRBJ1-1, with D unresolved. The CDR3 runs to 11 residues. The V gene lost 8 bases and the J gene lost 4 bases, with 8 bases spanning the gap. Germline CDR1 SEHNR, CDR2 FQNEAQ (reference sequence). Here the CDR3 reads CASGWSTEAFF. The CDR3 bases are TGTGCCAGCGGCTGGAGCACTGAAGCTTTCTTT. Using reference TRBV7-9 and TRBJ1-1 for the parts outside the CDR3, the full variable domain is DTGVSQNPRHKITKRGQNVTFRCDPISEHNRLYWYRQTLGQGPEFLTYFQNEAQLEKSRLLSDRFSAERPKGSFSTLEIQRTEQGDSAMYLCASGWSTEAFFGQGTRLTVV.

V usage is TRBV7-9 and J usage is TRBJ1-2, with D uncertain. Germline CDR1 reads SEHNR; CDR2 reads FQNEAQ (reference sequence). This CDR3 comprises 13 residues. V was trimmed by 0 bases and J by 7 bases, leaving 9 bases between them. CDR3 in amino acids: CASSLALGSGYTF. The CDR3, as DNA: TGTGCCAGCAGCTTAGCGTTGGGGAGTGGCTACACCTTC.

The V gene is TRBV19, the J gene TRBJ1-5, with TRBD1 identical over 7 bases. Germline V gives CDR1 LNHDA, CDR2 SQIVND (reference sequence). V shed 4 bases and J 4 bases; nucleotides not matched to a gene: 4. This CDR3 contains 14 residues. CDR3 sequence: CASSTGQVNQPQHF. In nucleotides, the CDR3 is TGTGCCAGTAGTACTGGACAGGTGAATCAGCCCCAGCATTTT.

Only one count was recorded for this clone. The chain links TRBV7-3 to TRBJ2-6, with TRBD1 matching 7 bases. The germline CDR1 and CDR2 sequences are SGHTA and FQGTGA. This CDR3 is 16 amino acids long. Germline trimming cut 5 bases from V and 4 bases from J; bases unmatched to any gene: 8. As DNA, the CDR3 is TGTGCCAGCAGCACTGACAGGGCAACCGGGGCCAACGTCCTGACTTTC. It specifies CASSTDRATGANVLTF.